What follows are 14 T cell receptor beta chains derived from one specimen sequenced in a study of blood T cells in healthy people across ages. For the second PCR, which ran for roughly 6 to 12 cycles, a sample-barcoded 5' primer and a J-beta primer mix were used. From the 5' RACE reads, TCRdb called clonotypes with MiXCR, one entry per CDR3 protein. The repertoire has 1.5 million to 2 million distinct CDR3 sequences, under 30% of them found once; the top ten carry roughly 8.2%. The specimen was blood. All receptors derive from a woman under 40 in good health.

This clonotype was seen many times. This sequence joins TRBV20-1 and TRBJ2-5, with D perhaps TRBD1 or TRBD2 (5 bases each). The V gene's germline CDR1 is DFQATT and CDR2 SNEGSKA (reference sequence). The ends were cut back, 6 bases at V and 2 bases at J, with 10 bases in the middle. The CDR3 length is 12 residues. Here the CDR3 reads CSAAGTQETQYF. In nucleotides, the CDR3 is TGCAGTGCAGCCGGGACGCAAGAGACCCAGTACTTC.

This clonotype showed up many times. The gene calls are TRBV6-6 and TRBJ1-1, with D unresolved. Looked up from germline, CDR1 is MNHNY and CDR2 is SVGAGI (reference sequence). The CDR3 is 12 residues long. The V end was cut by 6 bases, the J end by 4 bases, with 9 bases between. In nucleotides, the CDR3 is TGTGCCAGCAGCCTTCAAACCACTGAAGCTTTCTTT. Amino acid sequence: CASSLQTTEAFF.

This clonotype was counted a few times. Here the CDR3 reads CASSFQEGIQETQYF. The DNA for the CDR3 is TGTGCCAGCAGTTTCCAGGAGGGGATCCAAGAGACCCAGTACTTC. The rearrangement uses TRBV28 and TRBJ2-5; D may be TRBD2 (6 bases). The CDR3 length is 15 residues. Germline loops: CDR1 MDHEN, CDR2 SYDVKM. Trimming removed 3 bases from V and 1 base from J, with 12 bases in between.

The chain joins TRBV10-3 to TRBJ2-5; D unresolved. The CDR3 totals 13 residues. CDR1 ENHRY and CDR2 SYGVKD come from the germline V gene. Between the trimmed V and J ends, which lost 3 bases and 5 bases, there was a span of 10 bases. In DNA, the CDR3 is TGTGCCATCAGTGAAGACGATGAGGAGACCCAGTACTTC. Its translation: CAISEDDEETQYF.

There are a few counts of this clonotype. The chain couples TRBV7-9 to TRBJ2-5, with 9 bases lining up with TRBD2. V dropped 5 bases and J dropped 4; count of bases not matched to a gene: 8. The length of the CDR3 is 15 residues. The germline gives CDR1 SEHNR, CDR2 FQNEAQ (reference sequence). CDR3 nucleotide sequence: TGTGCCAGCAGCCCGACTAGCGGCTCCCGAGAGACCCAGTACTTC. Translating gives CASSPTSGSRETQYF.

To note about this clonotype: Since a much larger clone is just one base distant, this may be a read error. The chain recombines TRBV10-3 with TRBJ2-3; no definite D call. Germline V gives CDR1 ENHRY, CDR2 SYGVKD. The length of the CDR3 is 15 residues. V was cut by 4 bases and J by 0 bases, with 11 bases left in between. Written as DNA, the CDR3 is TGTGCCATCAGTGCCGGTCAGCCTAGCACAGATACGCAGTATTTT. Protein: CAISAGQPSTDTQYF.

This clonotype was seen just once. The V call is TRBV12-3 or TRBV12-4, the J call TRBJ2-1; 10 bases align to TRBD1. The CDR3 runs 15 residues. Trimming at V came to 5 bases and at J to 7 bases, leaving 8 bases not matched to a gene. CDR3 protein: CASSVVGDRGNEQFF. DNA for the CDR3: TGTGCCAGCAGTGTAGTGGGGGACAGGGGAAATGAGCAGTTCTTC.

J is TRBJ2-5 and V is TRBV19, with TRBD2 as a possible D gene (5 bases). Judging by the DNA end, TRBJ2-7 fits better; the J call may be wrong. This CDR3 region has 12 residues. Per the germline V gene, CDR1 is LNHDA and CDR2 is SQIVND (reference sequence). In nucleotides, the CDR3 is TGTGCCAGTAGTTCCTTCGGGGACGAGCAGTACTTC. It yields the protein CASSSFGDEQYF.

V usage is TRBV10-3 and J usage is TRBJ1-1; possible D gene TRBD1, 5 bases. Trimming pared 3 bases from V and 7 bases from J, leaving 15 bases between. The germline V gene encodes CDR1 ENHRY and CDR2 SYGVKD. The CDR3 loop spans 14 amino acids. The CDR3 sequence: CAISEGAWESEAFF. In DNA, the CDR3 is TGTGCCATCAGTGAAGGGGCCTGGGAGAGTGAAGCTTTCTTT.

The sample holds a few counts of this clonotype. CDR3 amino acids: CASSLYRGGQFF. The CDR3 DNA follows: TGTGCCAGCAGTTTATACAGGGGGGGTCAGTTCTTC. This sequence joins TRBV28 and TRBJ2-1, with D perhaps TRBD1 (8 bases). Germline loops: CDR1 MDHEN, CDR2 SYDVKM. The CDR3 loop spans 12 amino acids. The ends were cut back, 1 base at V and 13 bases at J, with 11 bases in the middle.

This clonotype occurred a few times. The chain employs TRBV6-6 and TRBJ2-1; unclear D gene. V gave up 2 bases and J gave up 9 bases, with 14 bases separating them. Germline V gene lookup returns CDR1 MNHNY and CDR2 SVGAGI (reference sequence). The CDR3 contains 14 residues. CDR3: CASSYLPPGGEQFF. DNA for the CDR3: TGTGCCAGCAGTTACCTCCCCCCCGGCGGTGAGCAGTTCTTC.

This clonotype was observed many times. The rearrangement links TRBV28 to TRBJ2-7; 7 positions agree with TRBD1. The CDR3 runs to 15 residues. The V gene's germline CDR1 is MDHEN and CDR2 SYDVKM. V trimming: 5 bases; J trimming: 2 bases; junction bases outside the gene matches: 9. CDR3 bases: TGTGCCAGCAGTGCCCTCCGGGACAGACCCTACGAGCAGTACTTC. This gives the protein CASSALRDRPYEQYF.

The chain couples TRBV20-1 to TRBJ2-1, with a weak D call TRBD2 (6 bases). The CDR3 is 14 amino acids. The germline V gene encodes CDR1 DFQATT and CDR2 SNEGSKA (reference sequence). The ends were cut back, 6 bases at V and 2 bases at J, with 14 bases in the middle. For the CDR3, the DNA is TGCAGTGCGAGACGGGGGACCGCCTACAATGAGCAGTTCTTC. Its protein is CSARRGTAYNEQFF.

Notes on this clonotype: This sequence may be a read error, since a much larger clone differs from it by one base. The chain has TRBV29-1 and TRBJ2-1; D remains unclear. This CDR3 is 13 amino acids long. Germline-derived CDR1 and CDR2 are SQVTM and ANQGSEA. This CDR3 reads CSLVGWTFNERFF. CDR3 sequence (DNA): TGCAGCCTGGTCGGCTGGACCTTCAATGAGCGGTTCTTC.